This TCR beta chain was documented in a study of shared clonotypes between healthy human individuals. Overall study context: CD4 naive and memory got three plates each, CD8 naive two, CD8 memory one. Study conclusions and caveats: A few donors held 4.5% to 5% of naive CD4 clonotypes in common.

The material for each subset, its genomic DNA, was split evenly across several immunoSEQ plates. Clones were sequenced by immunoSEQ multiplex PCR, and TCRdb holds only the in-frame ones, with some missing. The sample lists roughly 2 million clones; 85% to 95% were seen once. Looked up from germline, CDR1 is SGHTS and CDR2 is YDEGEE. This CDR3 comprises 15 residues. Trimming took 0 bases from V and 0 from J; bases not matched to a gene: 0. A split of CD4+ cells into CD45RA+ naive and CD45RA-negative memory subsets was performed. Remarks on this clone: Its antigen is currently unknown.

The V and J genes are TRBV5-8 and TRBJ2-1, with 7 bases matching TRBD1. Sample: naive CD4+ T cells sorted from blood. Subset defined: CD45RA+ positively selected. This TCR was recovered from a man aged 18 to 30 in good health. The CDR3 DNA sequence: TGTGCCAGCAGCTTGGGGACAGGCTCCTACAATGAGCAGTTCTTC. Residues: CASSLGTGSYNEQFF.